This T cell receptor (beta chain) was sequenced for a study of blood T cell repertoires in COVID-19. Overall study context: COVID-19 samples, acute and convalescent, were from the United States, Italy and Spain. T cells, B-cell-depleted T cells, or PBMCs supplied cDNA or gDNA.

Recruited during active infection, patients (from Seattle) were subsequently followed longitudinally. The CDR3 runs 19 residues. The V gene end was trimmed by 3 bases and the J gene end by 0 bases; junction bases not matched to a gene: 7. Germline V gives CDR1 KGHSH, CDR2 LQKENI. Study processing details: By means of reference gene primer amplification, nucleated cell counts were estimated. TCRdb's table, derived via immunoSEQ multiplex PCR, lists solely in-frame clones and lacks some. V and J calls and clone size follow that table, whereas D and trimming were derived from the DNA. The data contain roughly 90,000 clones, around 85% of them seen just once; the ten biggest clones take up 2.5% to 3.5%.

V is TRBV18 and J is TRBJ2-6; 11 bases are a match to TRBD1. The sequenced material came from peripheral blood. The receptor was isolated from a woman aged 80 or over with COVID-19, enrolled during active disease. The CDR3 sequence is CASSPLSGTGGSGANVLTF. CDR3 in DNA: TGTGCCAGCTCACCCCTAAGCGGGACAGGGGGCTCTGGGGCCAACGTCCTGACTTTC.